These 4 T cell receptor beta chains were sequenced from one sample in a study of cytomegalovirus exposure and HLA in healthy donors. The study ran its PCR with 60 Vbeta and 13 Jbeta primers. The repertoire was sequenced with immunoSEQ multiplex PCR; TCRdb's copy has only in-frame clones and lacks some. The table has just over 150,000 clones, 75% to 80% seen once. Sequenced sample: PBMCs. Receptors were obtained from a woman aged 50 to 60 in good health and CMV-seropositive.

This chain uses TRBV10-3 with TRBJ2-1, with D unresolved. Trimming removed 5 bases from V and 8 bases from J, with 10 bases in between. The CDR3 consists of 12 residues. The V gene's germline CDR1 is ENHRY and CDR2 SYGVKD. The CDR3: CAISPSIDEQFF. In nucleotides, the CDR3 is TGTGCCATCAGTCCTTCTATTGATGAGCAGTTCTTC.

The chain combines TRBV2 with TRBJ1-4; 8 bases are a match to TRBD1. The CDR3 runs to 14 residues. With 5 bases clipped from V and 8 bases from J, the junction kept 7 bases outside the gene matches. Germline CDR1 and CDR2: SNHLY and FYNNEI. The CDR3: CASSLDRVGEKLFF. Written as DNA, the CDR3 is TGTGCCAGCAGTTTGGACAGGGTCGGGGAAAAACTGTTTTTT.

The chain has TRBV30 and TRBJ2-3, with D possibly TRBD1 on 5 matching bases. There are 14 residues in the CDR3. Trimming took off 0 bases at V and 2 bases at J, with 9 bases between the two ends. Germline values: CDR1 GTSNPN, CDR2 SVGIG (reference sequence). The chain's CDR3 is CAWSVGQNTDTQYF. The CDR3 DNA is TGTGCCTGGAGTGTAGGACAAAACACAGATACGCAGTATTTT.

The chain joins TRBV16 to TRBJ2-3; TRBD1 matches at 8 bases. Looked up from germline, CDR1 is KGHSY and CDR2 is FQNENV. The length of the CDR3 is 19 residues. Germline trimming cut 0 bases from V and 1 base from J; bases unmatched to any gene: 12. The CDR3 DNA sequence: TGTGCCAGCAGCCAATCAGTGTACACAGGGGGTAGATGCACAGATACGCAGTATTTT. Translating it yields CASSQSVYTGGRCTDTQYF.